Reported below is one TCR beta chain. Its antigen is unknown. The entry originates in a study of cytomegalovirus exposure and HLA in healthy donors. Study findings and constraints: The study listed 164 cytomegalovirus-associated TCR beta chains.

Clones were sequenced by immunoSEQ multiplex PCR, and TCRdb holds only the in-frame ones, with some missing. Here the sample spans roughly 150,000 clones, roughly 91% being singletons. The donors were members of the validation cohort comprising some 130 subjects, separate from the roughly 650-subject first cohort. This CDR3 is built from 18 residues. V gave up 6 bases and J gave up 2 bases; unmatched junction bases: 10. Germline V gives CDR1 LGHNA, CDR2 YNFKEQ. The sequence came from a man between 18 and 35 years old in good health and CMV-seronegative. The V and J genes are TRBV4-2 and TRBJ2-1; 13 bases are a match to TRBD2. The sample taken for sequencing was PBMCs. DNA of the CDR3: TGTGCCAGCAGTCGAACTAGCGGGAGGGCCGTTACCTACAATGAGCAGTTCTTC. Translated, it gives CASSRTSGRAVTYNEQFF.